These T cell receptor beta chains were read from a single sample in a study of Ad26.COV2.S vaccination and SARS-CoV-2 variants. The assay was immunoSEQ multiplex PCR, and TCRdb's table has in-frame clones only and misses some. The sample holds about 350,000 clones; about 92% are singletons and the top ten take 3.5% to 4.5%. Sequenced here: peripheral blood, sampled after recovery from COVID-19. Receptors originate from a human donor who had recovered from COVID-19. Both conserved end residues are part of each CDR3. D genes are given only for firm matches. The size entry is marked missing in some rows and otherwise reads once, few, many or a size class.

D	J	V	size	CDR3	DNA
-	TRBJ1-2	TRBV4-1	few	CASSQLTVNYGYTF	TGCGCCAGCAGCCAATTGACAGTTAACTATGGCTACACCTTC
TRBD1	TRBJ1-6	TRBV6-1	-	CASSERQGAGSPLHF	TGTGCCAGCAGTGAACGACAGGGGGCTGGTTCACCCCTCCACTTT
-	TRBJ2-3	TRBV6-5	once	CASSSRRGVDTQYF	TGTGCCAGCAGCTCCCGGCGGGGCGTAGATACGCAGTATTTT
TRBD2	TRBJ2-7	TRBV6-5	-	CASSPIWGGSYEQYF	TGTGCCAGCAGTCCTATATGGGGGGGGTCCTACGAGCAGTACTTC
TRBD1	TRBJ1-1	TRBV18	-	CASSPLQGAATEAFF	TGTGCCAGCTCACCATTACAGGGGGCGGCGACTGAAGCTTTCTTT
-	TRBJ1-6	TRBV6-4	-	CASSDPGDGRYSPLHF	TGTGCCAGCAGTGATCCGGGGGATGGTCGATATTCACCCCTCCACTTT
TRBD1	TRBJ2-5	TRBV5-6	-	CASSHNQGASETQYF	TGTGCCAGCAGCCACAACCAGGGGGCATCGGAGACCCAGTACTTC
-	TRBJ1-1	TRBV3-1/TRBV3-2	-	CASSQADKNTEAFF	TGTGCCAGCAGCCAAGCCGACAAGAACACTGAAGCTTTCTTT
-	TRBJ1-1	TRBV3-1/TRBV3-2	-	CASSQAGKTEAFF	TGTGCCAGCAGCCAAGCCGGGAAAACTGAAGCTTTCTTT
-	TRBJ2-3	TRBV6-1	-	CASGTTDTQYF	TGTGCCAGCGGAACTACGGATACGCAGTATTTT
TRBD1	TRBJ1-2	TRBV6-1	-	CASSESGTGAYGYTF	TGTGCCAGCAGTGAATCCGGGACAGGGGCTTATGGCTACACCTTC
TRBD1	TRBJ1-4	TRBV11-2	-	CASSLGQGSRSNEKLFF	TGTGCCAGCAGCTTGGGACAGGGGTCGCGGTCTAATGAAAAACTGTTTTTT
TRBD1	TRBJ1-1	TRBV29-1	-	CSARTGWNTEAFF	TGCAGCGCTAGGACAGGGTGGAACACTGAAGCTTTCTTT
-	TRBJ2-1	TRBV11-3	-	CASSLEGVSGEQFF	TGTGCCAGCAGCTTAGAGGGAGTTAGCGGAGAGCAGTTCTTC
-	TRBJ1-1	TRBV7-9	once	CASSSPTSGTTEAFF	TGTGCCAGCAGCTCTCCGACGTCGGGCACCACTGAAGCTTTCTTT
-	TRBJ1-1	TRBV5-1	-	CASSLYSQPLNTEAFF	TGCGCCAGCAGCTTGTACAGCCAGCCCCTGAACACTGAAGCTTTCTTT
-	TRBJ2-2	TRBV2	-	CASAGSYTGELFF	TGTGCCAGCGCCGGATCTTACACCGGGGAGCTGTTTTTT
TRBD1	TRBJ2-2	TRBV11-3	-	CASSISTARGPGELFF	TGTGCCAGCAGCATCTCGACGGCAAGGGGGCCCGGGGAGCTGTTTTTT
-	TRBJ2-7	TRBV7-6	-	CASSLAGQRGSYEQYF	TGTGCCAGCAGCTTAGCGGGACAGCGGGGGAGCTACGAGCAGTACTTC
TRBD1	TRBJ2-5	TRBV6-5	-	CASSYSGTAETQYF	TGTGCCAGCAGTTACTCTGGGACAGCAGAGACCCAGTACTTC
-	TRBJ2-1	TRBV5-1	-	CASSLGLLSSYNEQFF	TGCGCCAGCAGCTTGGGGCTTTTGAGCTCCTACAATGAGCAGTTCTTC
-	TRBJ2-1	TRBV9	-	CASSVAVGAGVDEQFF	TGTGCCAGCAGCGTAGCAGTGGGGGCCGGGGTCGATGAGCAGTTCTTC
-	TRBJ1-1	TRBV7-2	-	CASSLASRAGVYEAFF	TGTGCCAGCAGCTTAGCTTCGAGAGCGGGGGTTTATGAAGCTTTCTTT
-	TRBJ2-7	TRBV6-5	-	CASSYSSGAYEQYF	TGTGCCAGCAGTTACTCGTCAGGGGCCTACGAGCAGTACTTC
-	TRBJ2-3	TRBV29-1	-	CSVELPVGYTDTQYF	TGCAGCGTTGAACTCCCAGTCGGCTACACAGATACGCAGTATTTT
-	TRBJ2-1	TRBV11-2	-	CASSFSHEQFF	TGTGCCAGCAGCTTTTCGCATGAGCAGTTCTTC
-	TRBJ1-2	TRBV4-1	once	CASSQEWGDLDRLGYTF	TGCGCCAGCAGCCAAGAATGGGGGGACCTGGATCGACTCGGCTACACCTTC
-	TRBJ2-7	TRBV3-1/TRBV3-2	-	CASSLPGDSYEQYF	TGTGCCAGCAGCCTCCCAGGGGACTCCTACGAGCAGTACTTC
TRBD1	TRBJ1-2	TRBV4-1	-	CASSRTQGADYGYTF	TGCGCCAGCAGCCGCACACAGGGGGCAGACTATGGCTACACCTTC
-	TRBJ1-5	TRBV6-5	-	CASIGKLVGNQPQHF	TGTGCCAGCATAGGAAAGTTGGTTGGAAATCAGCCCCAGCATTTT
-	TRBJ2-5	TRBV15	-	CATSRVGLQETQYF	TGTGCCACCAGCAGAGTTGGCTTACAAGAGACCCAGTACTTC
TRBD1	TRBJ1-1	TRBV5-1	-	CASSLTGGRLNTEAFF	TGCGCCAGCAGCTTGACAGGGGGCAGGTTGAACACTGAAGCTTTCTTT